This T cell receptor (beta chain) was observed in a study of blood T cell repertoires in COVID-19. On the study more broadly: The study drew acute and convalescent COVID-19 samples from the United States, Italy and Spain.

Trimming left V 0 bases short and J 7 bases short, with 7 bases between. Germline V gene data show CDR1 as LGHDT and CDR2 as YNNKEL (reference sequence). The CDR3 is 13 residues long. Produced via immunoSEQ multiplex PCR; TCRdb's table is partial and in-frame only. The sample contains more than 250,000 clones, roughly nine tenths of which appear only once. The chain joins TRBV3-1 (or the pseudogene TRBV3-2) to TRBJ1-5; D not resolved. The clonotype originates from a woman between 35 and 50 years old who had recovered from COVID-19. The sequencing input was PBMCs or T cells enriched from blood (not recorded which). CDR3 coding DNA: TGTGCCAGCAGCCAAGATCGGGAACAGCCCCAGCATTTT. Translated: CASSQDREQPQHF.